The rows below give T cell receptor beta chains drawn from one sample of a study of shared T cell receptors in the human thymus. Data came from immunoSEQ multiplex PCR; TCRdb stores just in-frame clones and leaves some out. This sample has 700,000 or so clones, with 80% to 90% found just once. The same data also contributed to another study, on human thymus T cells.

Source material: thymocytes. The receptors stem from a girl under two years old with a congenital heart defect. The CDR3 runs from the conserved cysteine through the conserved F or W. The order of the fields is V gene, clone size, J gene, D gene, CDR3 DNA, CDR3 protein. D genes are given only for firm matches. Some rows have no size entry. The others give once, few or many, or a class for an expanded clone.

TRBV14	NA	TRBJ2-3	TRBD1	TGTGCCACCCGATCGGGGGACAGGGAACGCACAGATACGCAGTATTTT	CATRSGDRERTDTQYF
TRBV4-3	NA	TRBJ2-7	NA	TGCGCCAGCAGCCAAGATTCAGAGGCGTACGAGCAGTACTTC	CASSQDSEAYEQYF
TRBV10-3	NA	TRBJ2-5	NA	TGTGCCAGTCGGGGTGCCCAGGTGGAGACCCAGTACTTC	CASRGAQVETQYF
TRBV4-1	NA	TRBJ1-1	NA	TGCGCCAGCAGCCCTCAAACAGGAGTGAACACTGAAGCTTTCTTT	CASSPQTGVNTEAFF
TRBV10-1	NA	TRBJ2-5	NA	TGCGCCAGCAGTGAGGGAGCCGATCCGACCCAAGAGACCCAGTACTTC	CASSEGADPTQETQYF
TRBV7-8	NA	TRBJ2-3	NA	TGTGCCAGCAGTTACAGGGCAGATACGCAGTATTTT	CASSYRADTQYF
TRBV4-1	NA	TRBJ1-1	NA	TGCGCCAGCAGCCAAGGCGGTACCCCAATCCGTGAAGCTTTCTTT	CASSQGGTPIREAFF
TRBV30	NA	TRBJ1-2	TRBD1	TGTGCCTGGGGGGACAGGGTCGGCGACTATGGCTACACCTTC	CAWGDRVGDYGYTF
TRBV6-1	NA	TRBJ1-1	NA	TGTGCCAGCAGTGAAGCTTCTCGAGGCTCTGAAGCTTTCTTT	CASSEASRGSEAFF
TRBV6-5	NA	TRBJ1-1	NA	TGTGCCAGCAGTTACTCCGCACAGGGCGCTGAAGCTTTCTTT	CASSYSAQGAEAFF
TRBV18	NA	TRBJ2-1	NA	TGTGCCAGCTCACCACCCGTCAGTCGAGGGACACTCTACAATGAGCAGTTCTTC	CASSPPVSRGTLYNEQFF
TRBV7-9	NA	TRBJ1-4	NA	TGTGCCAGCAGCCCTAGCGGGTCTAATGAAAAACTGTTTTTT	CASSPSGSNEKLFF
TRBV15	NA	TRBJ1-2	TRBD1	TGTGCCACCAGCATAAAGGGACAGGGGCCCACTAACTATGGCTACACCTTC	CATSIKGQGPTNYGYTF
TRBV15	NA	TRBJ2-7	TRBD1	TGTGCCACCAGCAAAAGACAGGGATACGAGCAGTACTTC	CATSKRQGYEQYF
TRBV4-3	NA	TRBJ2-5	NA	TGCGCCAGCAGCCAAGATCTTGAGGGGGGGTACCAAGAGACCCAGTACTTC	CASSQDLEGGYQETQYF
TRBV14	NA	TRBJ2-1	NA	TGTGCCAGCAGCCAAGTCGACAAATACAATGAGCAGTTCTTC	CASSQVDKYNEQFF
TRBV5-4	NA	TRBJ2-2	NA	TGTGCCAGCAGCTTGGTACAGGGGGGGACCGGGGAGCTGTTTTTT	CASSLVQGGTGELFF
TRBV6-5	NA	TRBJ2-7	NA	TGTGCCAGCAGTGGAGGCAGGAACTACGAGCAGTACTTC	CASSGGRNYEQYF
TRBV15	NA	TRBJ2-1	TRBD2	TGTGCCACCAGAATCCGACTAGCTAGGTACAATGAGCAGTTCTTC	CATRIRLARYNEQFF
TRBV28	once	TRBJ1-5	NA	TGTGCCAGCAGAACCCCAGGGGTATACGGTCAGCCCCAGCATTTT	CASRTPGVYGQPQHF
TRBV2	NA	TRBJ2-1	TRBD2	TGTGCCAGCAGTGAATTTTCGAGCGGGGGGGTTAATGAGCAGTTCTTC	CASSEFSSGGVNEQFF
TRBV19	NA	TRBJ1-6	TRBD1	TGTGCCAGTAGTACCCCCATCCAGACAGGGGAGAGGGGATTTTCACCCCTCCACTTT	CASSTPIQTGERGFSPLHF
TRBV7-9	NA	TRBJ2-1	NA	TGTGCCAGCAGCATAACAGGTCCTCCCAGTTTGGACAATGAGCAGTTCTTC	CASSITGPPSLDNEQFF
TRBV5-1	NA	TRBJ1-2	TRBD1	TGCGCCAGCAGCTTCTCCGGACAGGGTGGCTACACCTTC	CASSFSGQGGYTF
TRBV5-1	NA	TRBJ2-7	NA	TGCGCCAGCAGCTTCTGGGGACACTCTTTGCCCGCATACGAGCAGTACTTC	CASSFWGHSLPAYEQYF
TRBV7-2	NA	TRBJ2-1	TRBD2	TGTGCCAGCAGCTTAGTGTCTAGCGGGGGGGCCGGAAATGAGCAGTTCTTC	CASSLVSSGGAGNEQFF
TRBV11-2	few	TRBJ2-1	TRBD2	TGTGCCAGCAGCCCGGGACTAGCGGGGGGCCGTAGCTACAATGAGCAGTTCTTC	CASSPGLAGGRSYNEQFF
TRBV6-5	NA	TRBJ1-1	NA	TGTGCCAGCAGTCCTTTGATGACGGGGAACACTGAAGCTTTCTTT	CASSPLMTGNTEAFF
TRBV7-2	NA	TRBJ2-1	NA	TGTGCCAGCAGCTTCGGAGGCGAGCAGTTCTTC	CASSFGGEQFF